This is a list of T cell receptor beta chains from one sample in a study of shared clonotypes between healthy human individuals. The data were produced by immunoSEQ multiplex PCR, yet TCRdb's version contains in-frame clones alone and is incomplete. The sample has 2 million to 3 million clones, 93% seen once. The sequencing input was naive CD4+ T cells from PBMCs. Receptor source: a man aged 18 to 29 in good health. Some clones in this sample may be carry-over from other donors' samples. CDR3s include the opening cysteine and the closing phenylalanine or tryptophan. Fields, in order: CDR3 protein, CDR3 DNA, V gene, D gene, clone size, J gene. The D gene is left open where the match is weak. Where a row states a size, it is once, few, many or the class of an expanded clone; other rows omit it.

CASRPTPGTRHSYNEQFF | TGTGCCAGCAGGCCCACTCCCGGGACTAGACATTCGTACAATGAGCAGTTCTTC | TRBV6-8 | TRBD2 | . | TRBJ2-1
CASTLSKTQYF | TGTGCCAGCACACTGTCGAAGACCCAGTACTTC | TRBV2 | . | once | TRBJ2-5
CASSLVGEDTQYF | TGTGCCAGCAGCTTAGTAGGCGAAGATACGCAGTATTTT | TRBV7-8 | . | . | TRBJ2-3
CASSSGVTGELFF | TGTGCCAGCTCTTCGGGGGTCACCGGGGAGCTGTTTTTT | TRBV7-3 | . | . | TRBJ2-2
CASSTAGWIGAPINEQFF | TGTGCCAGCAGCACAGCGGGGTGGATAGGGGCCCCCATCAATGAGCAGTTCTTC | TRBV28 | TRBD2 | . | TRBJ2-1
CASSLEVSSTDTQYF | TGCGCCAGCAGCTTGGAGGTCTCTAGCACAGATACGCAGTATTTT | TRBV5-1 | . | . | TRBJ2-3
CSVRGGNYGYTF | TGCAGCGTCAGGGGTGGAAATTATGGCTACACCTTC | TRBV29-1 | . | once | TRBJ1-2
CSVGLMAYNEQFF | TGCAGCGTTGGACTAATGGCCTACAATGAGCAGTTCTTC | TRBV29-1 | . | . | TRBJ2-1
CASSLARQGGEAFF | TGTGCCAGCAGCTTAGCTCGCCAGGGCGGGGAGGCTTTCTTT | TRBV7-9 | . | . | TRBJ1-1
CASSYEGQGNYGYTF | TGTGCCAGCAGTTACGAGGGACAGGGGAACTATGGCTACACCTTC | TRBV6-5 | TRBD1 | . | TRBJ1-2
CASGDPAGQYF | TGTGCCAGCGGTGATCCTGCGGGGCAGTACTTC | TRBV28 | . | . | TRBJ2-7
CASSSGQGVGETQYF | TGTGCCAGCAGCTCCGGACAGGGTGTCGGAGAGACCCAGTACTTC | TRBV5-4 | TRBD1 | . | TRBJ2-5
CASSSGTSGNEQFF | TGTGCCAGCAGCTCCGGGACTAGTGGCAATGAGCAGTTCTTC | TRBV5-6 | TRBD2 | . | TRBJ2-1
CASSSTSGRALANEQFF | TGTGCCAGCAGCTCGACTAGCGGGAGGGCCTTGGCCAATGAGCAGTTCTTC | TRBV5-4 | TRBD2 | . | TRBJ2-1
CAGSPGQGNFDKNIQYF | TGTGCCGGAAGCCCGGGACAGGGGAATTTTGATAAAAACATTCAGTACTTC | TRBV2 | TRBD1 | . | TRBJ2-4
CASSLEAGGPYEQYF | TGCGCCAGCAGCTTGGAAGCGGGAGGCCCCTACGAGCAGTACTTC | TRBV5-1 | TRBD2 | few | TRBJ2-7